This T cell receptor (beta chain) is drawn from a study of blood T cell repertoires in COVID-19 (dated by TCRdb to the early 2020s). About the full investigation: Collaborator samples came from the United States, Italy and Spain and covered acute and convalescent phases of COVID-19. The samples were drawn from the first 160 participants of the ongoing ImmuneRACE study and from over a thousand subjects provided by 6 global collaborators. Where available, HLA class I and class II types were taken from metadata supplied by the sample provider and were not determined by assay-based typing. The material from the prospective study consisted of cDNA or gDNA derived from T cells, B-cell-depleted T cells, or PBMCs. The dataset comprised deeply sampled blood TCRbeta repertoires from subjects exposed to, actively infected with, or recovered from COVID-19. The repertoires were released in a freely available public database meant as a resource for research on the immune response to SARS-CoV-2. A de-identified subject ID, COVID-19 status, age in years and sex were almost always included in the sample metadata.

TCRbeta CDR3 regions were amplified from genomic DNA by means of the immunoSEQ Assay, a bias-controlled multiplex PCR. The original methods were these. The number of nucleated cells in each sample was estimated by amplification of reference gene primers within the assay. To quantify the absolute abundance of each unique TCRbeta CDR3 rearrangement, sequence reads were collapsed and filtered. For each sample, productive Simpson clonality was calculated by taking the square root of Simpson's diversity index across productive rearrangements. In TCRdb, the immuneACCESS table is reduced to in-frame sequences with V and J assigned. These tables do not hold every clone; where another copy was compared, an unresolved V gene accounts for under half, and the others remain unexplained. From that table come the V and J calls and clone size; the DNA was used to work out D and trimming. For this sample the table gives nearly 300,000 clones, of which approximately 89% were detected only once. Of the sample, 2.9% is held by the ten largest clones.

Broad study findings and their caveats: The amount of clinical and demographic metadata varied by source and participant and was provided uncurated.

Between the V and J ends, shortened by 6 bases and 5 bases respectively, the junction contains 13 bases. Reading from cysteine to phenylalanine, the CDR3 counts 13 amino acids. Of the read, only the CDR3 DNA is kept; its 39 bases are in frame from base 1. Regarding this clone: Its target antigen remains unknown. It has no much larger one-base neighbor in the sample; base qualities were not kept.

Enrolling through a virtual design, the prospective study's participants ranged in age from roughly 18 to 89 years and lived across 24 United States geographic areas. Cohort assignment in the prospective study relied on participant-reported clinical history from a screening survey and a study questionnaire. A participant counted as exposed if, within 2 weeks of entering the study, that participant had been in contact with someone who had a PCR-confirmed or clinician-diagnosed COVID-19 case. In the prospective study, whole blood, serum and a nasopharyngeal or oropharyngeal swab were collected from each participant by mobile phlebotomists. Over a roughly two-month period, participants in the prospective study had the option of providing additional blood draws and questionnaires. Before DNA extraction, prospective study blood samples were shipped either frozen or at room temperature.

The sequenced material came from PBMCs or T cells enriched from blood (not recorded which). Rearrangement joined TRBV12-3 or TRBV12-4 to TRBJ1-1; the D segment could be TRBD1, given 6 matching bases. This receptor was taken from a woman in her forties or fifties who had been exposed to COVID-19. The CDR3 here reads CASRQGTTTEAFF. The nucleotide sequence reads TGTGCCAGCAGACAGGGTACAACGACTGAAGCTTTCTTT.